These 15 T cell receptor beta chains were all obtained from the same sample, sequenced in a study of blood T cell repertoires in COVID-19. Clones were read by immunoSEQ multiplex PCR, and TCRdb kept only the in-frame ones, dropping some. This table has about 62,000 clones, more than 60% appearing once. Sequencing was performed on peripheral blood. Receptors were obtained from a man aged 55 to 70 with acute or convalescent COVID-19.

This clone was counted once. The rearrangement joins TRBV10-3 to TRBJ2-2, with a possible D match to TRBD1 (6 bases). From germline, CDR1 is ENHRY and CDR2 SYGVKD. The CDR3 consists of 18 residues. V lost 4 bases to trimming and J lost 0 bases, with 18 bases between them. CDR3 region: CAISGHSTGISNTGELFF. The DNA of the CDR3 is TGTGCCATCAGTGGCCATTCCACAGGGATCTCGAACACCGGGGAGCTGTTTTTT.

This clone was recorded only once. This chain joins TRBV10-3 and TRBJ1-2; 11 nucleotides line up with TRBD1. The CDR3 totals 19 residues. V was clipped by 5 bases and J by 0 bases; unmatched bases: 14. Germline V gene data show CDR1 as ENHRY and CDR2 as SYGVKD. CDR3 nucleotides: TGTGCCATCAGTTTCCCTATGGGGGGACAGGGGGTTTCTAACTATGGCTACACCTTC. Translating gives CAISFPMGGQGVSNYGYTF.

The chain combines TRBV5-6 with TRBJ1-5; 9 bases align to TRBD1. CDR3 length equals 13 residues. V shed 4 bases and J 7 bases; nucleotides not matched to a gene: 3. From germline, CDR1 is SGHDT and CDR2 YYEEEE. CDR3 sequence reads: CASSRTGGQPQHF. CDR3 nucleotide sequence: TGTGCCAGCAGCCGCACAGGGGGCCAGCCCCAGCATTTT.

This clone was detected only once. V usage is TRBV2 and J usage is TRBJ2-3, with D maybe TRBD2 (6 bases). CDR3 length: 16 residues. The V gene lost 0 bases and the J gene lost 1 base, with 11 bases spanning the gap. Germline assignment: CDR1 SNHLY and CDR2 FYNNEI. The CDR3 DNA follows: TGTGCCAGCAGTGAAGCGGGGGGTGGAGGCACAGATACGCAGTATTTT. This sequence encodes CASSEAGGGGTDTQYF.

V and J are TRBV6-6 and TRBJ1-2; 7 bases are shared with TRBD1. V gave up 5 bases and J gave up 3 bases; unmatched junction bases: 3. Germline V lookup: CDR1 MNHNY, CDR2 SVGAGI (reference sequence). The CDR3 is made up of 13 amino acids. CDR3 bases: TGTGCCAGCAGTCTGGACAGGTACTATGGCTACACCTTC. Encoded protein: CASSLDRYYGYTF.

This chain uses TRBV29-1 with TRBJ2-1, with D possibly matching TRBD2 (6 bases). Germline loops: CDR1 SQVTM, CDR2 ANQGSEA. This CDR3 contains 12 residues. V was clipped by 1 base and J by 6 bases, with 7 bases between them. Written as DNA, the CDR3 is TGCAGCGTTGAAGGGACTATCAATGAGCAGTTCTTC. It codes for CSVEGTINEQFF.

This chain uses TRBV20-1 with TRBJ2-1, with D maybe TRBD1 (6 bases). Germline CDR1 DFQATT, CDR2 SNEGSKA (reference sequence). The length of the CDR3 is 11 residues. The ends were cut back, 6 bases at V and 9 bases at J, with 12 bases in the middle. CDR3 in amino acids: CSAGTSGEQFF. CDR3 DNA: TGCAGTGCCGGGACATCCGGTGAGCAGTTCTTC.

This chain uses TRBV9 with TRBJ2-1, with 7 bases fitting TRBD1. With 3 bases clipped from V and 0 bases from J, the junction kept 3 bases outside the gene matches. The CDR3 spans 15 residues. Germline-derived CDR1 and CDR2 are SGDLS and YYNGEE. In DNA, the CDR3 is TGTGCCAGCAGCGCGGGACAGAGCTCCTACAATGAGCAGTTCTTC. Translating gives CASSAGQSSYNEQFF.

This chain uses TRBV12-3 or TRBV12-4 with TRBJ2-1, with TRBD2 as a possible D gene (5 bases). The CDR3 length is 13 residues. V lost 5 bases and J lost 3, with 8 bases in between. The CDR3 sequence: CASSPEGYNEQFF. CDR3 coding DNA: TGTGCCAGCAGTCCCGAGGGCTACAATGAGCAGTTCTTC.

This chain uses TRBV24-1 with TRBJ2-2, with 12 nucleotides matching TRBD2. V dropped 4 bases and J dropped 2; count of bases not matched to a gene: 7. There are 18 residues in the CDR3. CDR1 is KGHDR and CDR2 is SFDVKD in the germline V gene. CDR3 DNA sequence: TGTGCCACCAGTGACCCGCTAGCGGGAGGGTCAAACACCGGGGAGCTGTTTTTT. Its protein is CATSDPLAGGSNTGELFF.

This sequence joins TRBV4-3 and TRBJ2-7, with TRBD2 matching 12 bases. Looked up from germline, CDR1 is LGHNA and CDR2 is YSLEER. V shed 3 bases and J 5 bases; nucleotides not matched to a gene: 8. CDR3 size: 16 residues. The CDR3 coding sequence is TGCGCCAGCAGCCAGTATACTAGCGGGAGGCTCCACGAGCAGTACTTC. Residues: CASSQYTSGRLHEQYF.

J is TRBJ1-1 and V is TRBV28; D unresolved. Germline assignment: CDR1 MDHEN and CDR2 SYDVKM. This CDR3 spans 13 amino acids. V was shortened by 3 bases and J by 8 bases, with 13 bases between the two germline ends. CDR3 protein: CASSFVAVGEAFF. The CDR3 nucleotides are TGTGCCAGCAGTTTCGTAGCGGTCGGGGAAGCTTTCTTT. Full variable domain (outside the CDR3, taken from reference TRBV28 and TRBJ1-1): DVKVTQSSRYLVKRTGEKVFLECVQDMDHENMFWYRQDPGLGLRLIYFSYDVKMKEKGDIPEGYSVSREKKERFSLILESASTNQTSMYLCASSFVAVGEAFFGQGTRLTVV.

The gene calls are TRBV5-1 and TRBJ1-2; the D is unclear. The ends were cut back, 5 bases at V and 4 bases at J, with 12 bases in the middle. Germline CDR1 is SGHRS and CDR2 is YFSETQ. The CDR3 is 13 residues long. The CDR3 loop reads CASSHDGSYGYTF. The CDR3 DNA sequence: TGCGCCAGCAGTCATGATGGTAGCTATGGCTACACCTTC.

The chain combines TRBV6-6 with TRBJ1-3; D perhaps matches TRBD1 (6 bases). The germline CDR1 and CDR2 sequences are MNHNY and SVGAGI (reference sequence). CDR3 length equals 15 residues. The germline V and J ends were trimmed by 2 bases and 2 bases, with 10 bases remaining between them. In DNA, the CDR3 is TGTGCCAGCAGTTACAAGGGGGGGGCTGGAAACACCATATATTTT. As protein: CASSYKGGAGNTIYF.

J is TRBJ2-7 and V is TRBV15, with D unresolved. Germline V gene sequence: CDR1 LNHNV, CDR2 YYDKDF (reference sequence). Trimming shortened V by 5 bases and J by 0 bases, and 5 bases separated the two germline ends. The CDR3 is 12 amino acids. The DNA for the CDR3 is TGTGCCACCAGCTCCAGCTCCTACGAGCAGTACTTC. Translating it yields CATSSSSYEQYF.